This TCR beta chain emerged from a study of T cell changes during pregnancy in multiple sclerosis. Using immunoSEQ multiplex PCR, the repertoire was profiled, and TCRdb retains in-frame clones only, with some absent. The sample shows tens of thousands of clones, 91% of them seen only once. In germline, CDR1 is SGDLS, CDR2 YYNGEE. This CDR3 contains 14 residues. The J segment lost 2 bases and the V segment lost 3 bases, leaving 5 bases of the junction unmatched. The TCR originated in a female donor in good health, enrolled as a control in a pregnancy study. This material consisted of peripheral blood, taken after pregnancy. V gene TRBV9 combines with J gene TRBJ2-7; TRBD2 matches 7 bases. CDR3 region: CASSARGFAYEQYF. CDR3 in DNA: TGTGCCAGCAGCGCGCGGGGGTTTGCCTACGAGCAGTACTTC.